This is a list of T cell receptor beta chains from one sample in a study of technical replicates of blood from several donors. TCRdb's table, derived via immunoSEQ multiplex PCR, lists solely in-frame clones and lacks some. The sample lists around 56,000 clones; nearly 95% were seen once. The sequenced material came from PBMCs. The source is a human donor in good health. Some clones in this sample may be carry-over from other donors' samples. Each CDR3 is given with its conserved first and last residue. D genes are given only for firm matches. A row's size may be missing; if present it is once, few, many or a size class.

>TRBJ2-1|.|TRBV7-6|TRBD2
CASSLVTSGSNEQFF
TGTGCCAGCAGCTTAGTAACTAGCGGGAGCAATGAGCAGTTCTTC
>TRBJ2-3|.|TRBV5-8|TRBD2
CASSLAGGGPRDTQYF
TGTGCCAGCAGCTTGGCCGGGGGGGGGCCTAGAGATACGCAGTATTTT
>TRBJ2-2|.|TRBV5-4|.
CASSLVQGGSGELFF
TGTGCCAGCAGCTTGGTACAGGGGGGGTCCGGGGAGCTGTTTTTT
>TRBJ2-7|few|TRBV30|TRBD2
CAWSVDLLAGPYEQYF
TGTGCCTGGAGTGTAGACTTGCTAGCGGGACCGTACGAGCAGTACTTC
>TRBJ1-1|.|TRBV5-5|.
CASTNVGRGDTEAFF
TGTGCCAGCACCAACGTCGGCCGGGGGGACACTGAAGCTTTCTTT
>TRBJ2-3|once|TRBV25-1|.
CASSEWAASTDTQYF
TGTGCCAGCAGTGAATGGGCTGCTAGCACAGATACGCAGTATTTT
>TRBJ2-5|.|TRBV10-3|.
CAISENLGGTQYF
TGTGCCATCAGTGAGAACCTGGGGGGGACCCAGTACTTC
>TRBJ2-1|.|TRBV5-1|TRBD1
CASSPDRGLYNEQFF
TGCGCCAGCAGTCCTGACAGGGGATTATACAATGAGCAGTTCTTC
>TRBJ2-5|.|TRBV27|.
CASSPLRVRLRETQYF
TGTGCCAGCAGTCCCCTCCGGGTGAGGCTTCGAGAGACCCAGTACTTC
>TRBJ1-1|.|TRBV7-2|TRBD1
CASSSRQGANTEAFF
TGTGCCAGCAGCTCGCGACAGGGGGCTAACACTGAAGCTTTCTTT
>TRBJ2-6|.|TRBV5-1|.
CASSLGPRGPGGGANVLTF
TGCGCCAGCAGCTTGGGCCCCAGGGGCCCGGGGGGTGGGGCCAACGTCCTGACTTTC
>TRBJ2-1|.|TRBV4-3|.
CASSQESVTRGYNEQFF
TGCGCCAGCAGCCAAGAATCCGTGACTAGAGGATACAATGAGCAGTTCTTC
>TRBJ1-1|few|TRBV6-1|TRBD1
CASSEGAGQGWTEAFF
TGTGCCAGCAGTGAAGGGGCGGGACAGGGTTGGACTGAAGCTTTCTTT
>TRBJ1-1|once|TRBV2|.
CASHGASNTEAFF
TGTGCCAGCCATGGTGCGTCGAACACTGAAGCTTTCTTT
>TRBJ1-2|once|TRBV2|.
CASSAVQESYGYTF
TGTGCCAGCAGTGCCGTACAGGAAAGCTATGGCTACACCTTC
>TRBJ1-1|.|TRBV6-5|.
CASSYSGTMNTEAFF
TGTGCCAGCAGTTACTCGGGTACTATGAACACTGAAGCTTTCTTT
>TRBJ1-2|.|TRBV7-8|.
CASSPYREINYGYTF
TGTGCCAGCAGCCCCTACAGGGAGATTAACTATGGCTACACCTTC
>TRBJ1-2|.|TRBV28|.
CASSAQRNYGYTF
TGTGCCAGCAGTGCTCAGAGGAACTATGGCTACACCTTC
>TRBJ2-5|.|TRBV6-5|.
CASSYLDWYQETQYF
TGTGCCAGCAGTTACCTCGACTGGTACCAAGAGACCCAGTACTTC
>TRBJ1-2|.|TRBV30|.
CAWRDNYYGYTF
TGTGCCTGGAGGGACAACTACTATGGCTACACCTTC
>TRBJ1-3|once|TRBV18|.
CASSPDSFGGNTIYF
TGTGCCAGCTCACCGGACAGTTTCGGTGGAAACACCATATATTTT
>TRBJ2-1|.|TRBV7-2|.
CASSRTRTSWSGNEQFF
TGTGCCAGCAGCCGCACTCGAACTAGCTGGTCGGGGAATGAGCAGTTCTTC
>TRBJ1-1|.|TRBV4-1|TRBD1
CASSQVVGTGRTEAFF
TGCGCCAGCAGCCAAGTGGTAGGGACAGGGAGGACTGAAGCTTTCTTT
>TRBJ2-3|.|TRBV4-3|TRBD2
CASSQAPPAQRGVADTQYF
TGCGCCAGCAGCCAAGCTCCCCCAGCTCAGCGGGGGGTTGCTGATACGCAGTATTTT
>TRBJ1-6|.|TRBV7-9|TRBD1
CASSSTGANSPLHF
TGTGCCAGCAGCTCGACAGGGGCCAATTCACCCCTCCACTTT
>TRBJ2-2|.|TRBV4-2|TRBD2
CASSPYGTSGIYTGELFF
TGTGCCAGCAGCCCTTACGGGACTAGCGGGATCTATACCGGGGAGCTGTTTTTT
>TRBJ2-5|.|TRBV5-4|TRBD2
CASTSGGNQETQYF
TGTGCCAGCACCTCGGGGGGGAACCAAGAGACCCAGTACTTC
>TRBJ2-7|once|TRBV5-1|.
CASKRAPGGPGDEQYF
TGCGCCAGCAAAAGAGCCCCGGGCGGGCCCGGAGACGAGCAGTACTTC
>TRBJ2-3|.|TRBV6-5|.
CASSYSPQGTDTQYF
TGTGCCAGCAGTTACTCCCCCCAGGGGACGGATACGCAGTATTTT
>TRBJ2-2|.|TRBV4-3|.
CASSPRLGDTGELFF
TGCGCCAGCAGCCCTCGACTGGGAGACACCGGGGAGCTGTTTTTT
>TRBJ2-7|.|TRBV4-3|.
CASSQGLRGSSSYEQYF
TGCGCCAGCAGCCAAGGATTACGGGGGTCGAGCTCCTACGAGCAGTACTTC
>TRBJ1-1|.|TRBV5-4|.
CASSYMGGVIAEAFF
TGTGCCAGCAGCTATATGGGGGGAGTTATCGCTGAAGCTTTCTTT
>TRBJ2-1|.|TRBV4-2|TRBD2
CASSLYPGTSGNNEQFF
TGTGCCAGCAGCCTCTACCCCGGGACTAGCGGAAACAATGAGCAGTTCTTC
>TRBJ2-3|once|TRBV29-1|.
CSVARATDTQYF
TGCAGCGTTGCCAGGGCAACAGATACGCAGTATTTT
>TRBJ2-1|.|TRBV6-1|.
CASTNRAQGNNEQFF
TGTGCCAGCACCAACAGGGCACAGGGAAACAATGAGCAGTTCTTC
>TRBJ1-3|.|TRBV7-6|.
CASSLLGQSSGNTIYF
TGTGCCAGCAGCTTACTGGGGCAATCTTCTGGAAACACCATATATTTT
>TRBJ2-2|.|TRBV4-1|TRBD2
CASSPFSGSRTGELFF
TGCGCCAGCAGCCCCTTTAGCGGGAGCCGCACCGGGGAGCTGTTTTTT
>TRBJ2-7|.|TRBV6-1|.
CASSDKTRDSSYEQYF
TGTGCCAGCAGTGATAAAACGCGGGACAGCTCCTACGAGCAGTACTTC
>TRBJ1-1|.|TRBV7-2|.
CASSFEDFAGEAFF
TGTGCCAGCAGCTTTGAGGACTTCGCGGGTGAAGCTTTCTTT
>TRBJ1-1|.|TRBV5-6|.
CASSLVYSMNTEAFF
TGTGCCAGCAGCTTGGTTTACAGCATGAACACTGAAGCTTTCTTT
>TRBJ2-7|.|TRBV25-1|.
CASSSRESRLSYEQYF
TGTGCCAGCAGTTCCCGGGAATCGCGGTTATCCTACGAGCAGTACTTC
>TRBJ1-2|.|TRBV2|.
CASGSEGGYTF
TGTGCCAGCGGCAGCGAGGGAGGCTACACCTTC
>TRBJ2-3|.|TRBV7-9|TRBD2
CASSLRVSGGTDTQYF
TGTGCCAGCAGCTTACGGGTCAGCGGGGGGACAGATACGCAGTATTTT
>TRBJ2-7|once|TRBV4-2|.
CASSQGLDSYEQYF
TGTGCCAGCAGCCAAGGACTCGACAGCTACGAGCAGTACTTC
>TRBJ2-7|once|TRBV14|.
CASSPWGDHEQYF
TGTGCCAGCAGCCCCTGGGGCGATCACGAGCAGTACTTC
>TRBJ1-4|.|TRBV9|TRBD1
CASSVWGQLPEKLFF
TGTGCCAGCAGCGTATGGGGACAGCTCCCCGAAAAACTGTTTTTT
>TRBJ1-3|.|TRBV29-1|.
CSVEAGANSGNTIYF
TGCAGCGTTGAAGCGGGAGCGAACTCTGGAAACACCATATATTTT
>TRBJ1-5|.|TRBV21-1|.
CASSSPGYQPQHF
TGTGCCAGCAGCAGTCCGGGTTATCAGCCCCAGCATTTT
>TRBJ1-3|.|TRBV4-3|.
CASSLENESGNTIYF
TGCGCCAGCAGCCTGGAGAATGAGTCTGGAAACACCATATATTTT
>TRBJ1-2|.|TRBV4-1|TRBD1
CASSAVGQGDFGYTF
TGCGCCAGCAGCGCGGTAGGACAGGGGGATTTTGGCTACACCTTC
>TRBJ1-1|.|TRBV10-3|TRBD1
CAISAGTGVTEAFF
TGTGCCATCAGTGCCGGGACAGGGGTAACTGAAGCTTTCTTT
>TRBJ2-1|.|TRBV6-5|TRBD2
CASRGSSGNNEQFF
TGTGCCAGCAGAGGCTCTAGCGGGAATAATGAGCAGTTCTTC
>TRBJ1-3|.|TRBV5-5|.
CASSPAGFAGNTIYF
TGTGCCAGCAGCCCTGCCGGGTTTGCGGGAAACACCATATATTTT
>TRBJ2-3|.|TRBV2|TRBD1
CASRRDRQGSADTQYF
TGTGCCAGCAGGAGAGATCGACAGGGATCGGCAGATACGCAGTATTTT
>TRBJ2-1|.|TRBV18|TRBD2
CASSPPTSETAYNEQFF
TGTGCCAGCTCACCACCGACTAGCGAGACCGCCTACAATGAGCAGTTCTTC
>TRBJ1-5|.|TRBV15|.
CATSTESGPQHF
TGTGCCACCAGCACCGAGAGTGGGCCCCAGCATTTT
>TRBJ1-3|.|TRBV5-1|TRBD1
CASSLEETGSGNTIYF
TGCGCCAGCAGCTTGGAAGAGACAGGGTCCGGAAACACCATATATTTT
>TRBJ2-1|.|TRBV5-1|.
CASSDQGSRWNEQFF
TGCGCCAGCAGTGATCAGGGATCACGGTGGAATGAGCAGTTCTTC
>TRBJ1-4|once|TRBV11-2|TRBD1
CASSPGTAPNEKLFF
TGTGCCAGCAGCCCCGGGACAGCTCCGAATGAAAAACTGTTTTTT